This entry features one T cell receptor (beta chain) sequence. What it binds is unknown. With UMIs, 5'RACE template switching was used to make TCR beta cDNA. TCRdb re-called the 5' RACE reads; one entry per CDR3 protein, DNA not given. The repertoire table contains hundreds of thousands of distinct CDR3 sequences. Germline CDR1 reads SGHTA; CDR2 reads FQGNSA. This CDR3 has 15 residues. This entry is derived from a study of T cells expressing NK-cell markers. Looking at the study overall: It was from sorted CD3+CD56+NKG2C+, CD3+CD56+NKG2C- and CD3+CD56-NKG2C+ T cells that TCR beta repertoires came. Study-wide results and caveats: NKG2C+ dominant clonotype frequencies in several donors were roughly 1.0-8% of CD8+ T cells.

The source is a woman aged 18-70 years in good health. This chain uses TRBV7-2 with TRBJ1-6; without DNA, the TCRdb call of TRBD1 cannot be checked. The sample taken for sequencing was blood T cells: a sorted CD56 or NKG2C T cell subset, CD4+ or CD8+ T cells, or bulk PBMC T cells (not recorded which). The CDR3 is CASSLVGQGGSPLHF.